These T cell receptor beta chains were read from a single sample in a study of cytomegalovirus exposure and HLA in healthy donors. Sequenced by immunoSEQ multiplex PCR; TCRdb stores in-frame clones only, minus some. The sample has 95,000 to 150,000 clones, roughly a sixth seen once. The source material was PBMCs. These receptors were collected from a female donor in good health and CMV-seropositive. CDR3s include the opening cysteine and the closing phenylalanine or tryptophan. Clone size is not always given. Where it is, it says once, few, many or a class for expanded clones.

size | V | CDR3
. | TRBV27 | CATSGQGSGQPQHF
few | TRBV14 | CASSPWTGGGNTIYF
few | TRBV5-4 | CASRPGQVVDEQYF
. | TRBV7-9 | CASSPRGNTEAFF
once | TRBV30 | CAWGQGQNYTDTQYF
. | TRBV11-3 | CASSLGQGYTEAFF
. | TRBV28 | CASAALGSKEKLFF
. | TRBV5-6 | CASRGTGSNYGYTF
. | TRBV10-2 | CASSEDGGRSQPQHF
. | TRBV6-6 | CASRPLGYRFEQYF
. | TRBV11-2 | CASSLTGTPNSGNTIYF
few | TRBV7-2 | CASSSYQTGGSFTDTQYF
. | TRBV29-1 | CSVDRQTSNTEAFF
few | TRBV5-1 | CASSMSGTVLNSPLHF
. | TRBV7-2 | CASRQGGSYEQYF
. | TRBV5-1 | CASSARQDSDYTF
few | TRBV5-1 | CASSRDSGGTDTQYF
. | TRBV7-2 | CASSWRDRAAEQYF
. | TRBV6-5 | CASRRGTGGSYEQYF
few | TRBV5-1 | CASSWFQGGGYTF
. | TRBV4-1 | CASSQGFRIYSGNTIYF
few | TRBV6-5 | CASSNPGQGGYEQYF
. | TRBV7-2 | CASSRFGGQNNSPLHF
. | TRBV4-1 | CASRTGTGGSYEQYF
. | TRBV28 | CASSLAALSTDTQYF
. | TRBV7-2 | CASSLRAREAGNTIYF
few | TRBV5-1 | CASSLDSPTDYGYTF
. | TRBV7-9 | CASTMTSPSNEQFF
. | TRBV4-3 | CASSQDLPGRGPDNEQFF
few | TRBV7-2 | CASSPGPDRDYNEQFF
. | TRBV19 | CASSNRTGLNTEAFF
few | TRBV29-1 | CSVKQGAVETQYF
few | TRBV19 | CASSIDRETVNTEAFF
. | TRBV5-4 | CASSSPAGDSPLHF
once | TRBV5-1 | CASSLGQGVQPQHF
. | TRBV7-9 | CASSAQGTDTQYF
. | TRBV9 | CASSVAGTNFKAFF
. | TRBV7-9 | CASSYDRGQGLETQYF
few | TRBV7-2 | CASSFSVNTEAFF
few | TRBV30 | CAWSRTKVGGPGTDTQYF